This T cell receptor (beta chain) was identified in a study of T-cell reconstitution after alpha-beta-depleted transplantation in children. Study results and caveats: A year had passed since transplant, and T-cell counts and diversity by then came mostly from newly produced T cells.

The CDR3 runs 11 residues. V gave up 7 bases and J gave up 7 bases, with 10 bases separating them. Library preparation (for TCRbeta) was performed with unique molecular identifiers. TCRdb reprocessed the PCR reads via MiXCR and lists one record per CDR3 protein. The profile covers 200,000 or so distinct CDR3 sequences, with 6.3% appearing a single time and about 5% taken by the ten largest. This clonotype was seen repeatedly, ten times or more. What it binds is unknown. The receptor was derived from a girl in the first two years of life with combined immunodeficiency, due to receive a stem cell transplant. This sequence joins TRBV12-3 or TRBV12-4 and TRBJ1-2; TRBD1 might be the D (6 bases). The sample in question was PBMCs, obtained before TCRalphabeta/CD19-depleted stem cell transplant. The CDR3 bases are TGTGCCAGCATACTAGGGGGTGGCTACACCTTC. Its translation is CASILGGGYTF.